These T cell receptor beta chains were read from a single sample in a study of T cell responses to AZD1222 COVID-19 vaccine. Sequencing was performed with immunoSEQ multiplex PCR; in TCRdb, only in-frame clones are kept and a portion is missing. Of approximately 300,000 clones in the sample, roughly 93% were seen once. This material consisted of peripheral blood, taken 28 days after the second AZD1222 dose. All receptors come from an adult who received the AZD1222 COVID-19 vaccine. Each CDR3 is given with its conserved first and last residue. A D gene is named only where the DNA matches it firmly. Clone size, where shown, is once, few, many, or a class for clones that have expanded.

clone_size d_call j_call v_call cdr3_aa cdr3_nt
. TRBD2 TRBJ2-3 TRBV10-3 CAIDSGTSGGGTQYF TGTGCCATTGATTCCGGGACTAGCGGGGGGGGCACGCAGTATTTT
. . TRBJ2-1 TRBV28 CASSSRAPNEQFF TGTGCCAGCAGTTCTCGAGCACCCAATGAGCAGTTCTTC
. . TRBJ1-1 TRBV7-6 CASSLGGKQNTEAFF TGTGCCAGCAGCTTAGGCGGCAAACAGAACACTGAAGCTTTCTTT
. . TRBJ1-1 TRBV3-1/TRBV3-2 CASSQGALNTEAFF TGTGCCAGCAGCCAGGGAGCCCTGAACACTGAAGCTTTCTTT
. TRBD2 TRBJ2-1 TRBV7-2 CASSLDSSGSYNEQFF TGTGCCAGCAGCTTAGATTCTAGCGGGAGTTATAATGAGCAGTTCTTC
. . TRBJ1-2 TRBV3-1/TRBV3-2 CASSHTDRGDGYTF TGTGCCAGCAGCCACACCGACCGGGGGGATGGCTACACCTTC
. . TRBJ1-5 TRBV28 CASRGGANQPQHF TGTGCCAGCAGAGGGGGGGCCAATCAGCCCCAGCATTTT
once TRBD1 TRBJ1-2 TRBV28 CASSQGQGNYGYTF TGTGCCAGCAGCCAGGGACAGGGGAACTATGGCTACACCTTC
. . TRBJ2-3 TRBV9 CASSVINTDTQYF TGTGCCAGCAGCGTAATAAACACAGATACGCAGTATTTT
. . TRBJ2-2 TRBV2 CASSEAEGLSGELFF TGTGCCAGCAGTGAAGCAGAAGGCCTTTCCGGGGAGCTGTTTTTT
. . TRBJ1-1 TRBV6-5 CASSYTGWNTEAFF TGTGCCAGCAGTTATACAGGGTGGAACACTGAAGCTTTCTTT